This TCR beta chain originates from a study of blood T cell repertoires in COVID-19. Only in-frame clones appear in the TCRdb table, and some are missing; sequencing was by immunoSEQ multiplex PCR. The table includes around 170,000 clones, over 70% detected once. The V gene lost 0 bases and the J gene lost 4 bases, with 13 bases spanning the gap. The CDR3 spans 16 residues. The V gene's germline CDR1 is LNHDA and CDR2 SQIVND (reference sequence). This clone has just one count. The cohort comprised adults aged about 18 to 100 years residing in approximately 22 US areas. Exposed study participants had met a COVID-19 case within 2 weeks before entry.

The sample was PBMCs or T cells enriched from blood (not recorded which). This receptor was identified in a man aged 55 to 70 who had been exposed to COVID-19. This chain joins TRBV19 and TRBJ1-3; TRBD1 might be the D (5 bases). The CDR3 loop reads CASSIEAGRRGNTIYF. The CDR3 DNA follows: TGTGCCAGTAGTATAGAGGCGGGGCGTAGGGGAAACACCATATATTTT.